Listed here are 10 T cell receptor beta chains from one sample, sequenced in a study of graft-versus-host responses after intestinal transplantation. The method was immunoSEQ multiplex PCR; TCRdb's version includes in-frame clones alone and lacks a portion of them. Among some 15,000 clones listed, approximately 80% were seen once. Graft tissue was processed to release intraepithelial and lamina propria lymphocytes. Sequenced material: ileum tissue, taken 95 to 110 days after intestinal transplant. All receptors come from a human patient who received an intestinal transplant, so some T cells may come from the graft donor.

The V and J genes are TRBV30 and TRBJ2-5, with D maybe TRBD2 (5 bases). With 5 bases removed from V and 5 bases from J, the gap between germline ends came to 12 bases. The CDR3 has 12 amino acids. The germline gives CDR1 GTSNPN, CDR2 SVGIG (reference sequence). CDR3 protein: CAWEPEGETQYF. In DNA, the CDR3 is TGTGCCTGGGAACCAGAGGGCGAGACCCAGTACTTC.

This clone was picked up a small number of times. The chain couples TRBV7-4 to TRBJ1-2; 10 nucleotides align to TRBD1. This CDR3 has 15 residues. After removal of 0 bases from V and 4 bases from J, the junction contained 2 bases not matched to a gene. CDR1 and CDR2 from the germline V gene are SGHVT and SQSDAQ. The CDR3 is CASSLAGTGVYGYTF. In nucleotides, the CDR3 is TGTGCCAGCAGCTTAGCCGGGACAGGGGTCTATGGCTACACCTTC.

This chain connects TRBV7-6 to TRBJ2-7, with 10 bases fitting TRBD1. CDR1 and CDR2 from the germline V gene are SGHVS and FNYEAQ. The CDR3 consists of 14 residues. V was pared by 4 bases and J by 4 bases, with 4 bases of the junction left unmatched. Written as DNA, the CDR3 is TGTGCCAGCAGCTCGGACAGGGGGTTTTACGAGCAGTACTTC. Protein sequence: CASSSDRGFYEQYF.

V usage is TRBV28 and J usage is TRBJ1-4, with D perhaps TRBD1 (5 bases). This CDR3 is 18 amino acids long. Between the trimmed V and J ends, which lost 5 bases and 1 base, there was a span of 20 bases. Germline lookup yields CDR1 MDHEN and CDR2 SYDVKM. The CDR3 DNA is TGTGCCAGCAGTCTTTGGCCGCCCGCAGGGAGAACTAATGAAAAACTGTTTTTT. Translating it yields CASSLWPPAGRTNEKLFF. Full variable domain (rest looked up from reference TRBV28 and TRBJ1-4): DVKVTQSSRYLVKRTGEKVFLECVQDMDHENMFWYRQDPGLGLRLIYFSYDVKMKEKGDIPEGYSVSREKKERFSLILESASTNQTSMYLCASSLWPPAGRTNEKLFFGSGTQLSVL.

The CDR3 sequence: CASSLGARGEKLFF. DNA for the CDR3: TGTGCCAGCAGCTTAGGGGCGAGAGGTGAAAAACTGTTTTTT. The rearrangement links TRBV7-8 to TRBJ1-4; D gene uncertain. Trimming removed 1 base from V and 7 bases from J, with 10 bases in between. This CDR3 is 14 amino acids long. The germline V gene has CDR1 SGHVS and CDR2 FQNEAQ. The full variable domain, rest sourced from reference TRBV7-8 and TRBJ1-4, is GAGVSQSPRYKVAKRGQDVALRCDPISGHVSLFWYQQALGQGPEFLTYFQNEAQLDKSGLPSDRFFAERPEGSVSTLKIQRTQQEDSAVYLCASSLGARGEKLFFGSGTQLSVL.

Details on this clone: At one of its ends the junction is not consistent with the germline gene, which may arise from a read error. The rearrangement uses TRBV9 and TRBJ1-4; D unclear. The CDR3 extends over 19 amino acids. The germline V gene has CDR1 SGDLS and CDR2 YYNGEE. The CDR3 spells CASSVRRQEDSGSNEKLLF. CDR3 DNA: TGTGCCAGCAGCGTGCGGAGGCAGGAGGATAGCGGGTCTAATGAAAAACTGCTTTTT.

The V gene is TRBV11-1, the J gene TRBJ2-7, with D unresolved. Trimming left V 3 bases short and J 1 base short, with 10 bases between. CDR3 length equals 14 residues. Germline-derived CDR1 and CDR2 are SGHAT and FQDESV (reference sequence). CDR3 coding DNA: TGTGCCAGCAGCTTTGCCCACTGTTCCTACGAGCAGTACTTC. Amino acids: CASSFAHCSYEQYF.

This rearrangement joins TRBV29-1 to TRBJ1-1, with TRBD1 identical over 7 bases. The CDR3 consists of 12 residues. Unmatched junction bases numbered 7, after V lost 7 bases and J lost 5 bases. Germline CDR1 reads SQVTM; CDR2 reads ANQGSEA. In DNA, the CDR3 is TGCAGCGCCGACAGGGCGGGGACTGAAGCTTTCTTT. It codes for CSADRAGTEAFF.

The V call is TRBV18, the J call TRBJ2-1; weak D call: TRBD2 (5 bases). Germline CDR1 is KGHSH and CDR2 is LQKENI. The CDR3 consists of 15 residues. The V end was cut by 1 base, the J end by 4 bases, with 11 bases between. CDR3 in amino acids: CASSPLAKIYNEQFF. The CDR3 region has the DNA TGTGCCAGCTCACCACTAGCGAAAATTTACAATGAGCAGTTCTTC.

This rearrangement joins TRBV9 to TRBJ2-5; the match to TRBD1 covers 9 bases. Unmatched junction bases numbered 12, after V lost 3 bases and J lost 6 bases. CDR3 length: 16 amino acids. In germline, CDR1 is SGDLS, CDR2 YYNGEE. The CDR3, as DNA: TGTGCCAGCAGCGAATCATCCGGGACAGGGAGGCAGACCCAGTACTTC. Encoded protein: CASSESSGTGRQTQYF.